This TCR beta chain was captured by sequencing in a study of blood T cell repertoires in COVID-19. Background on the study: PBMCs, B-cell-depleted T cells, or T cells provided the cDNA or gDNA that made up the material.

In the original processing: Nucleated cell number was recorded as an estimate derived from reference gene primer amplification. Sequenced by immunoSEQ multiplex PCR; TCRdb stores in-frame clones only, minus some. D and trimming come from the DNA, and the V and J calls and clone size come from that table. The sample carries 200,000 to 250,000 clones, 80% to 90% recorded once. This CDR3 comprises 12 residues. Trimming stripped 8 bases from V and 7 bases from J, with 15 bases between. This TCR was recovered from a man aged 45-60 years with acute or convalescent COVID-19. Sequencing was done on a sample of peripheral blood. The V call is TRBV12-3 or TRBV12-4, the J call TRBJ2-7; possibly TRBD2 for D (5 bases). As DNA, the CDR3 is TGTGCCAGCGGTGTAACTAGAGGGGAGCAGTACTTC. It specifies CASGVTRGEQYF.